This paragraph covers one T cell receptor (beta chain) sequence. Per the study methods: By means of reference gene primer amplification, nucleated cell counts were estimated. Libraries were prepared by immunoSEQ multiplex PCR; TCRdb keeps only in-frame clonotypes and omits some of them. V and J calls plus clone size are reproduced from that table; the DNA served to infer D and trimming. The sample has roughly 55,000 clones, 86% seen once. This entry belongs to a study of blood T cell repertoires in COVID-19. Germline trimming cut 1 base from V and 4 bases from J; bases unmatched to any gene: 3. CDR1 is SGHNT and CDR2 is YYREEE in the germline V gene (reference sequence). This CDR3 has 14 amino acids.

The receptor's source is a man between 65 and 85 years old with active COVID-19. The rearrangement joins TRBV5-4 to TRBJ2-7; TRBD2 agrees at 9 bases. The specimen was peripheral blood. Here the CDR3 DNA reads TGTGCCAGCAGCTTGCAGCGGGGGGCGTACGAGCAGTACTTC. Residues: CASSLQRGAYEQYF.